This TCR beta chain was observed in a study of identical twins (dated by TCRdb to the mid-2010s). Broadly, across the study: TCR alpha and beta repertoires from monozygotic twins, unrelated adults of various ages and cord blood were deep-sequenced to test whether fetal clonotypes persist. To rule out contamination, replicate twin experiments were performed at different times with different library preparation protocols. Broad study findings and their caveats: Compared with coincidental sharing between unrelated individuals, out-of-frame TCR alpha sequences shared between twins had an excess of sequences with low generation probability. Zero-insertion analyses could be partly confounded by invariant T cells such as MAIT and iNKT, though diverse VJ usage argued against such confounding for most clonotypes. Abundant cord blood beta clonotypes carried fewer insertions; young adult naive repertoires showed a weaker similar trend, while memory repertoires showed none. Excess twin sharing in beta out-of-frame sequences was weaker because fewer shared sequences lowered the signal-to-noise ratio. Because the same donors could not be followed over many years, the conclusions relied on cross-sectional statistical analysis. Out-of-frame TCR alpha sharing in monozygotic twins was systematically underestimated by recombination models, whereas sharing between unrelated individuals was in agreement with the recombination models.

All donors were healthy Caucasians. The twin cohort consisted of three pairs of female monozygotic twins, all aged roughly 18 to 30 years. CD4+ and CD8+ T cell populations were isolated with positive isolation kits from Invitrogen. V loses 3 bases, J loses 6 bases, and the germline ends lie 14 bases apart. The germline V gene encodes CDR1 KGHDR and CDR2 SFDVKD. Counted from cysteine to phenylalanine, this CDR3 has 15 amino acids. Kept here is only the CDR3 DNA, which spans 45 bases and is read in frame from base 1. The library was prepared using 5' RACE. Sequencing relied on an Illumina HiSeq 2000. Template switching introduced a universal primer binding site; the final cDNA contained a unique molecular identifier, enabling accurate counting of TCR cDNA molecules. First-strand cDNA for TCR alpha and beta chains was synthesized from specific primers in the conserved constant-segment region. To control for contamination, each cDNA library was double barcoded with a SMART-Mk sample barcode plus Illumina barcodes. Two successive PCR steps introduced TruSeq adapter sequences along with Illumina sample barcodes. TCR alpha and beta cDNA libraries were sequenced on the Illumina HiSeq platform with custom primers. Turning to the authors' computational methods: Unique molecular identifiers were extracted from raw reads with MiGEC, and CDR3 positions were determined with MiXCR. For each individual, recombination models were inferred using an EM algorithm with the repgenHMM and IGoR tools. Shared clonotype analysis was performed with the tcR package in R, normalizing sharing by the product of cloneset sizes. Out-of-frame nonproductive sequences were analyzed to study raw recombination free of thymic and clonal selection effects. The public reads were reanalyzed by TCRdb: fastp trimming at Q25, MiXCR alignment, in-frame beta chains only. Rows are combined by CDR3 protein, so each entry shows the most common genes and DNA. These V and J calls derive from TCRdb rather than the authors' analysis. The sample includes approximately 500,000 distinct CDR3 sequences, with roughly 15% observed a single time. The ten largest make up 0.44% of the sample.

Points on this clonotype: The specificity of this receptor is unknown. One base away there is no much larger clone; base qualities are not given.

These same data were also listed under a study on yellow fever vaccine responses in identical twins. As the second publication notes: The authors reported that the T cell response to vaccination in identical twins appeared partly convergent and partly personalized. The study precisely tracked vaccine-responding T cell clones in identical twins.

The sample was CD4+ T cells sorted from blood. The V gene is TRBV24-1 and the J gene is TRBJ1-5; tentative D gene TRBD1, with 6 bases matching. The TCR was taken from a woman younger than 30 in good health. The encoded CDR3 is CATSDRGAGVQPQHF. The nucleotide sequence is given as TGTGCCACCAGTGATAGGGGTGCAGGGGTTCAGCCCCAGCATTTT.